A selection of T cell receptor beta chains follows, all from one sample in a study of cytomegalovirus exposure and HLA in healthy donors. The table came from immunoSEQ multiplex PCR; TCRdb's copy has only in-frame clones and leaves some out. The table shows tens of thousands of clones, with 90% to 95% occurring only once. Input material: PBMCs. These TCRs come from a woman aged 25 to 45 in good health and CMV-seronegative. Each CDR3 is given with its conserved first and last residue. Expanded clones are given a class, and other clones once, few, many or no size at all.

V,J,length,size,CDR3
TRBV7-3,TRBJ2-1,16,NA,CASSLLAAATYNEQFF
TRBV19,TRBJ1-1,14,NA,CASSRAPGNTEAFF
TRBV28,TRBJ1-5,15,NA,CASSPPDRPYQPQHF
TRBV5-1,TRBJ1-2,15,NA,CASSLTGLDSYGYTF
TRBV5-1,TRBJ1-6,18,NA,CASSLERTGGSYNSPLHF
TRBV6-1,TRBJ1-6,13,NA,CASSEVNNSPLHF
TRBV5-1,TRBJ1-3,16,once,CASSLDAYSSGNTIYF
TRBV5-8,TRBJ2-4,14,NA,CASIRQGAKNIQYF
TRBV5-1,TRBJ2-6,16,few,CASSLGISSGANVLTF
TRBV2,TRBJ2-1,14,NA,CASSDGGGYNEQFF
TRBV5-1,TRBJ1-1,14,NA,CASSLEGQGTGAFF
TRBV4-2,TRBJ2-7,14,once,CASSQEQGAYEQYF
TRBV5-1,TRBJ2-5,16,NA,CASSAEETSGRETQYF
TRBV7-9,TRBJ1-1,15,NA,CASSLDGRVSTEAFF
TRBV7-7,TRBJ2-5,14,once,CASSQTARMETQYF
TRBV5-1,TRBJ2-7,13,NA,CASSRLGGDEQYF
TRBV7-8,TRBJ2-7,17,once,CASSSGTSGSYPYEQYF
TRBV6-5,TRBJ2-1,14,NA,CASSWDRKLNEQFF
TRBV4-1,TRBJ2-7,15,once,CASSQGTSGLYEQYF
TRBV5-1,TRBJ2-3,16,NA,CASSNPGLAGENTQYF
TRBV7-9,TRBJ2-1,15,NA,CASSLGQGASNEQFF
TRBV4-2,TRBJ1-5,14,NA,CASSQEGGNQPQHF
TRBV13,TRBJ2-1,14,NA,CASQRGGGDNEQFF
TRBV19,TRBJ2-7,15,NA,CASSPRFREVGEQYF
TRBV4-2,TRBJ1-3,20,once,CASSQGPGELGGSSGNTIYF
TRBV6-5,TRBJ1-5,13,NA,CASSWTDGQPQHF
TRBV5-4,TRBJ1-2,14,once,CASSFIGTGAGYTF
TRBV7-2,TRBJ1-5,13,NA,CASSPQGNQPQHF
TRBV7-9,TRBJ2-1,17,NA,CASSPSRGLISYNEQFF
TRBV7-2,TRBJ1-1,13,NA,CASSRQGDTEAFF
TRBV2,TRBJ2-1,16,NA,CASRGTGGTGYNEQFF
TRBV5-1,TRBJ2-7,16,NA,CASSLFSTALRNEQYF
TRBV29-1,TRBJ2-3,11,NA,CSVELAGPRYF
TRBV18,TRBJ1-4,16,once,CASSPYGTGKREKLFF
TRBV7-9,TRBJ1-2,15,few,CASSPPGPHPDGYTF
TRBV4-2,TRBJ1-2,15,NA,CASSQEGVEGYGYTF
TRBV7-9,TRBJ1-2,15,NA,CASSFGEVVNYGYTF
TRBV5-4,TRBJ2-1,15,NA,CASTPHRDGFGEQFF
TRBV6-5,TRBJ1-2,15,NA,CASSNYRGGNYGYTF
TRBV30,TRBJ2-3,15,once,CAWTHSSRATDTQYF
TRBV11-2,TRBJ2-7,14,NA,CASTRTTRSYEQYF
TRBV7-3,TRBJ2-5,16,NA,CASSLKASGSWETQYF